The rows below give T cell receptor beta chains drawn from one sample of a study of cytomegalovirus exposure and HLA in healthy donors. Produced via immunoSEQ multiplex PCR; TCRdb's table is partial and in-frame only. The sample shows tens of thousands of clones, about 70% of them seen only once. The sequenced sample was PBMCs. All receptors derive from a man between 60 and 75 years old in good health and CMV-seronegative. The CDR3 runs from the conserved cysteine through the conserved F or W. Fields, in order: V gene, D gene, clone size, J gene, CDR3 protein, CDR3 DNA. D genes are given only for firm matches. Size values are once, few and many counts, or a class for expanded clones, and some rows have none.

>TRBV29-1|TRBD2|NA|TRBJ2-1
CSALSGGFEQFF
TGCAGCGCACTTAGCGGGGGATTTGAGCAGTTCTTC
>TRBV6-5|NA|NA|TRBJ2-5
CASSSWASAYQETQYF
TGTGCCAGCAGTTCCTGGGCTAGCGCCTACCAAGAGACCCAGTACTTC
>TRBV5-1|NA|NA|TRBJ2-2
CASSPPGVTNTGELFF
TGCGCCAGCAGCCCCCCAGGCGTCACGAACACCGGGGAGCTGTTTTTT
>TRBV5-4|NA|NA|TRBJ2-6
CASSLAGVGANVLTF
TGTGCCAGCAGCTTGGCAGGGGTCGGGGCCAACGTCCTGACTTTC
>TRBV19|TRBD2|NA|TRBJ2-3
CASALGLASNTQYF
TGTGCCAGTGCCCTCGGACTAGCGAGCAATACGCAGTATTTT
>TRBV7-2|NA|NA|TRBJ2-3
CASTQRPSTDTQYF
TGTGCCAGCACCCAGAGGCCTAGCACAGATACGCAGTATTTT
>TRBV7-2|NA|NA|TRBJ2-6
CASSLLGTGANVLTF
TGTGCCAGCAGCTTACTAGGTACTGGGGCCAACGTCCTGACTTTC
>TRBV6-5|NA|NA|TRBJ2-3
CASSFTSDNTDTQYF
TGTGCCAGCAGTTTCACCTCGGACAACACAGATACGCAGTATTTT
>TRBV2|TRBD2|NA|TRBJ2-3
CASKTSGSTDTQYF
TGTGCCAGCAAGACTAGCGGGAGCACAGATACGCAGTATTTT
>TRBV7-9|TRBD1|NA|TRBJ1-4
CASSAGGQLEKLFF
TGTGCCAGCAGCGCGGGGGGACAGCTCGAAAAACTGTTTTTT
>TRBV25-1|TRBD1|once|TRBJ1-3
CACSDRVFGNTIYF
TGTGCCTGCTCGGACAGGGTGTTTGGAAACACCATATATTTT
>TRBV28|TRBD1|NA|TRBJ1-4
CASRGTDRGINEKLFF
TGTGCCAGCAGAGGGACCGACAGGGGGATCAATGAAAAACTGTTTTTT
>TRBV18|TRBD1|NA|TRBJ2-5
CASSQGQGQETQYF
TGTGCCAGCTCACAAGGACAGGGTCAAGAGACCCAGTACTTC
>TRBV19|TRBD2|NA|TRBJ2-1
CASSIASSGESSYNEQFF
TGTGCCAGTAGTATAGCGTCTAGCGGGGAAAGCTCCTACAATGAGCAGTTCTTC
>TRBV28|TRBD1|NA|TRBJ1-2
CASSFSGTGRGYTF
TGTGCCAGCAGTTTTAGCGGGACAGGGCGCGGCTACACCTTC
>TRBV5-1|TRBD2|NA|TRBJ2-7
CASSSGLAAGGEQYF
TGCGCCAGCAGCTCAGGACTAGCGGCTGGGGGCGAGCAGTACTTC
>TRBV28|NA|few|TRBJ2-5
CASTPPVGAQYF
TGTGCCAGCACCCCCCCGGTAGGGGCCCAGTACTTC